This T cell receptor beta chain appears in the sequencing data of a study of blood T cell repertoires in COVID-19. Study-wide context: The origin of the acute and convalescent COVID-19 samples was the United States, Italy and Spain.

The J segment lost 9 bases and the V segment lost 5 bases, leaving 10 bases of the junction unmatched. Germline V CDR1 and CDR2: SGHTA, FQGNSA. This CDR3 has 15 amino acids. Sequencing was performed with immunoSEQ multiplex PCR; in TCRdb, only in-frame clones are kept and a portion is missing. The table records some 140,000 clones, around 85% of them present only once. Sequences were obtained from peripheral blood. The sequence was obtained from a human donor in a cohort sampled during active COVID-19. J is TRBJ2-1 and V is TRBV7-2; 10 positions match TRBD2. The CDR3 reads CASSRSGGATGEQFF. CDR3 DNA: TGTGCCAGCAGCAGAAGCGGGGGGGCCACGGGTGAGCAGTTCTTC.